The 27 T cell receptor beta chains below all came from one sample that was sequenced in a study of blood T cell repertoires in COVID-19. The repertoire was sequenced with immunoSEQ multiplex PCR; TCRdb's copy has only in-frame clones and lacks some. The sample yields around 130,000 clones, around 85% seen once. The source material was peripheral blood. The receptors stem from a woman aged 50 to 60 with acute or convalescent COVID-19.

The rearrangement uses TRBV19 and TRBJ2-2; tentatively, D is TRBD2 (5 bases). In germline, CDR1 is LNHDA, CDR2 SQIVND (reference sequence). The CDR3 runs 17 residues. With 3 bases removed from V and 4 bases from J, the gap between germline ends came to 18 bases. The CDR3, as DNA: TGTGCCAGTAGTATTCGGGGATTCGGGGTGGCCACCGGGGAGCTGTTTTTT. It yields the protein CASSIRGFGVATGELFF.

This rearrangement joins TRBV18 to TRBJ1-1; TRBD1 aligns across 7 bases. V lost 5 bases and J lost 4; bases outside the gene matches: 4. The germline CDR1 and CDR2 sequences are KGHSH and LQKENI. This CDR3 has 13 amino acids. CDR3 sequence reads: CASSTTGATEAFF. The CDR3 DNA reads TGTGCCAGCTCAACAACAGGGGCCACTGAAGCTTTCTTT. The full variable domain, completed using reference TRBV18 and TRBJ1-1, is NAGVMQNPRHLVRRRGQEARLRCSPMKGHSHVYWYRQLPEEGLKFMVYLQKENIIDESGMPKERFSAEFPKEGPSILRIQQVVRGDSAAYFCASSTTGATEAFFGQGTRLTVV.

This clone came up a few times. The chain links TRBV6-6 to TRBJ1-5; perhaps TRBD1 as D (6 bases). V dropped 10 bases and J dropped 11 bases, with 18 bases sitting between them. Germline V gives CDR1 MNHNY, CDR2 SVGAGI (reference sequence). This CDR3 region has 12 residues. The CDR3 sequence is CAIGTTKGSQHF. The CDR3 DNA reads TGTGCCATCGGGACAACAAAGGGGTCCCAGCATTTT.

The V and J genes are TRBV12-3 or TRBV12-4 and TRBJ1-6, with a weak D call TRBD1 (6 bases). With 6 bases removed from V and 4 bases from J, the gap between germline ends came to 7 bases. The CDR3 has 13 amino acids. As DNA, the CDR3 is TGTGCCAGCAGAACAGGGTATAATTCACCCCTCCACTTT. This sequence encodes CASRTGYNSPLHF.

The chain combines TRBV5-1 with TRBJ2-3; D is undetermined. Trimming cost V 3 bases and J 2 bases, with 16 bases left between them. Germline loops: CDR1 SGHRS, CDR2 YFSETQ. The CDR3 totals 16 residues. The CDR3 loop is CASSSRIGDLTDTQYF. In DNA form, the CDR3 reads TGCGCCAGCAGCTCTAGAATTGGAGACCTCACAGATACGCAGTATTTT.

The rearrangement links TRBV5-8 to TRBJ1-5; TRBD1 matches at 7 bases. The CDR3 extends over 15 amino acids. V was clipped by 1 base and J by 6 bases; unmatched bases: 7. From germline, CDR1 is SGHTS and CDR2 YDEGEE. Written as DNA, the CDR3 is TGTGCCAGCAGCTTGAGGGACAGACCAGGTCAGCCCCAGCATTTT. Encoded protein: CASSLRDRPGQPQHF.

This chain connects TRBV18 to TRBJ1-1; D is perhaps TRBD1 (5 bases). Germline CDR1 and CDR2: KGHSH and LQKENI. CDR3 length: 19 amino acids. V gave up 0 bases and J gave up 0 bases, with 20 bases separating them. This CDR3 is CASSPPDSINRLVNTEAFF. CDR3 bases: TGTGCCAGCTCACCACCTGACAGTATTAATCGACTCGTGAACACTGAAGCTTTCTTT.

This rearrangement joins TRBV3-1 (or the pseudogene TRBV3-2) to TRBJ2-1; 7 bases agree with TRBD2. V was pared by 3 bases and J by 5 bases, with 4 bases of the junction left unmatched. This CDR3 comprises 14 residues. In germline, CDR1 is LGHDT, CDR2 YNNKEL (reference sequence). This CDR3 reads CASSQSGLHNEQFF. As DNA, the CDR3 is TGTGCCAGCAGCCAGTCGGGACTACACAATGAGCAGTTCTTC.

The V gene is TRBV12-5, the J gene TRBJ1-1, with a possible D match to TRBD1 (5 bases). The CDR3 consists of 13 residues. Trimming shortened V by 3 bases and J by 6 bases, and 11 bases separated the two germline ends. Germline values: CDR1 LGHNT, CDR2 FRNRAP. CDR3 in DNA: TGTGCTAGTGGTTTAAGGGGTTTACCTGAAGCTTTCTTT. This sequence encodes CASGLRGLPEAFF.

CDR3 coding DNA: TGTGCCAGCAGCTTGGCTACAGGGGCCGAGCTGTTTTTT. Protein: CASSLATGAELFF. The chain uses TRBV5-6 and TRBJ2-2; 7 nucleotides match TRBD1. V dropped 0 bases and J dropped 11; count of bases not matched to a gene: 4. Germline CDR1 reads SGHDT; CDR2 reads YYEEEE. The CDR3 contains 13 residues.

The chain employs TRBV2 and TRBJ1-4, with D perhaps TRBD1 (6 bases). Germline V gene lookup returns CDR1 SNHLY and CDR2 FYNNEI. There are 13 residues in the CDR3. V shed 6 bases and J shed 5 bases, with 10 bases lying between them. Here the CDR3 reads CASRYRENEKLFF. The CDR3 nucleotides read TGTGCCAGCAGGTACAGGGAAAATGAAAAACTGTTTTTT.

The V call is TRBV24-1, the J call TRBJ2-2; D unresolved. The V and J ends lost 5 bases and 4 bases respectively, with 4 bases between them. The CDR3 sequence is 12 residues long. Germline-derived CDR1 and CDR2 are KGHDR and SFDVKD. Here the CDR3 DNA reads TGTGCCACCAGTGGAGTCACCGGGGAGCTGTTTTTT. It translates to CATSGVTGELFF.

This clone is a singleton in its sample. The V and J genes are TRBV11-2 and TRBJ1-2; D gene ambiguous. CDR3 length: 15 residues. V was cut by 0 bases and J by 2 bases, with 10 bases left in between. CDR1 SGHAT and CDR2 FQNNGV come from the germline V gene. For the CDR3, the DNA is TGTGCCAGCAGCTTAGAGGCAGTACCAAACTATGGCTACACCTTC. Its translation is CASSLEAVPNYGYTF.

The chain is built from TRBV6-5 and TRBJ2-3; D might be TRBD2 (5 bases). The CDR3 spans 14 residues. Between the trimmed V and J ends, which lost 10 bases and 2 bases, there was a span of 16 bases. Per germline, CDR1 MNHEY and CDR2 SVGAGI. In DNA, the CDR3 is TGTGCCACCAAGACTAATGATTTCACAGATACGCAGTATTTT. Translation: CATKTNDFTDTQYF.

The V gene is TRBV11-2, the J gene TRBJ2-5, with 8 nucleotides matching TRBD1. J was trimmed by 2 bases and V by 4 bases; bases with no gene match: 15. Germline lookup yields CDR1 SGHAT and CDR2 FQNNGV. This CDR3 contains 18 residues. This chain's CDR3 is CASSSPTRQGYHQETQYF. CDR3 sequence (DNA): TGTGCCAGCAGCTCCCCCACGCGACAGGGGTATCATCAAGAGACCCAGTACTTC. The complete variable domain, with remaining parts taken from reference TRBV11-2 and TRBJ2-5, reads EAGVAQSPRYKIIEKRQSVAFWCNPISGHATLYWYQQILGQGPKLLIQFQNNGVVDDSQLPKDRFSAERLKGVDSTLKIQPAKLEDSAVYLCASSSPTRQGYHQETQYFGPGTRLLVL.

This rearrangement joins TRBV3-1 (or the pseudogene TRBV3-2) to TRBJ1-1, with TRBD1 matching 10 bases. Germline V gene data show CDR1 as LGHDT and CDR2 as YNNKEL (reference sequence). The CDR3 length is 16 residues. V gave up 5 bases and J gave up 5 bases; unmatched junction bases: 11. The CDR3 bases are TGTGCCAGCAGCTACCGACAGGGGGCGGGAAGAACTGAAGCTTTCTTT. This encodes CASSYRQGAGRTEAFF.

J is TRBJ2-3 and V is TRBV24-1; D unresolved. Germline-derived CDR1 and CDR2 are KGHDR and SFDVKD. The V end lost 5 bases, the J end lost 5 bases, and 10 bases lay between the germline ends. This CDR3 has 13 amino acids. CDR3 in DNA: TGTGCCACCAGTGGCACAGCCCTAGATACGCAGTATTTT. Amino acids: CATSGTALDTQYF.

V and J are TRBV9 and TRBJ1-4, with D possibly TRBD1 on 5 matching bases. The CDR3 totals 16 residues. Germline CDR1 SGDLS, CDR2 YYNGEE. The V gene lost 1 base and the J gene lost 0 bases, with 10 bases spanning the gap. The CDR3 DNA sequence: TGTGCCAGCAGCGTATTCCCGGGGGCAACTAATGAAAAACTGTTTTTT. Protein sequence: CASSVFPGATNEKLFF.

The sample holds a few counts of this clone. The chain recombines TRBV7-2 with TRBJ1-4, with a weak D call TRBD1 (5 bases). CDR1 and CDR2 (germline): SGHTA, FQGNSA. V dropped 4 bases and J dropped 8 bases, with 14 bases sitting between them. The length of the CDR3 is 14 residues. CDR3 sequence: CASSSQRGGEKLFF. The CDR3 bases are TGTGCCAGCAGCTCTCAAAGGGGTGGCGAAAAACTGTTTTTT.

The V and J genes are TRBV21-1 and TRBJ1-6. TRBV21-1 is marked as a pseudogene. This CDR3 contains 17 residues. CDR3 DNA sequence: TGTGCCAGCAGCAAACCCGACGAGGATCTGGATAATTCACCCCTCCACTTT. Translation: CASSKPDEDLDNSPLHF.

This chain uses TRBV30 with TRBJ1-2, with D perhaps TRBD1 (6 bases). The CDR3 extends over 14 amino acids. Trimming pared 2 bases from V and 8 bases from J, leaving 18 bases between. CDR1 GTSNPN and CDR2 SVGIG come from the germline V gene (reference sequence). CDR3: CAWSHSQGLRGYTF. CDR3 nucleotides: TGTGCCTGGAGTCACTCCCAGGGGTTGAGGGGCTACACCTTC.

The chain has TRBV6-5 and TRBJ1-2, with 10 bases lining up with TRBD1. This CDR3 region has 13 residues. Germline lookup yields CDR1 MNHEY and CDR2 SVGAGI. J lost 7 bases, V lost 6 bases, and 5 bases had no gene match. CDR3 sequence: CASRPTGGGGYTF. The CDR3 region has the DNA TGTGCCAGCAGACCGACAGGGGGCGGTGGCTACACCTTC.

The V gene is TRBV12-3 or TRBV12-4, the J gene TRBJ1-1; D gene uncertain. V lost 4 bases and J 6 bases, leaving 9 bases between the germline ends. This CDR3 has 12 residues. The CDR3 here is CASSSGFAEAFF. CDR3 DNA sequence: TGTGCCAGCAGTTCCGGTTTTGCTGAAGCTTTCTTT.

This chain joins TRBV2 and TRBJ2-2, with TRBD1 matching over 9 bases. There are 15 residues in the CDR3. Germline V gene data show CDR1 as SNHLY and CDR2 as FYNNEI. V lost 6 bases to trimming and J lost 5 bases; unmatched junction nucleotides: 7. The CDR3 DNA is TGTGCCAGCAGGAGTCACAGGGGGCGGACCGGGGAGCTGTTTTTT. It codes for CASRSHRGRTGELFF.

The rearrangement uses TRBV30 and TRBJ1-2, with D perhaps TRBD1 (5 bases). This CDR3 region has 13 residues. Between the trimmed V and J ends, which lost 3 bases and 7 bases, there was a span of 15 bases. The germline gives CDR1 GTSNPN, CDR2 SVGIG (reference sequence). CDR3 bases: TGTGCCTGGAGGCCCCCCCAGGGCTTTGGCTACACCTTC. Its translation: CAWRPPQGFGYTF.

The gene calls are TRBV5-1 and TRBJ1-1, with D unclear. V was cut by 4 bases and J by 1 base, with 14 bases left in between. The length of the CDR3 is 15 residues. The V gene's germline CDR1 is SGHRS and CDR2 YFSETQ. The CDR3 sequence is CASSLGREGNTEAFF. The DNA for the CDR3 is TGCGCCAGCAGCCTGGGGAGAGAGGGGAACACTGAAGCTTTCTTT.

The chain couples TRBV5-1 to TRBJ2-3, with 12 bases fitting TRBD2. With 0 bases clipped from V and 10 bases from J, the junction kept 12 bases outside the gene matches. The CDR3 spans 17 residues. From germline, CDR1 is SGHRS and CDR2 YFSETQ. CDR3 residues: CASSLEGGLAGIPAQYF. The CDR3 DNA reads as TGCGCCAGCAGCTTGGAAGGAGGACTAGCGGGGATCCCTGCGCAGTATTTT. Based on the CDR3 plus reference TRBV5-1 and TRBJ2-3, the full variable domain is KAGVTQTPRYLIKTRGQQVTLSCSPISGHRSVSWYQQTPGQGLQFLFEYFSETQRNKGNFPGRFSGRQFSNSRSEMNVSTLELGDSALYLCASSLEGGLAGIPAQYFGPGTRLTVL.